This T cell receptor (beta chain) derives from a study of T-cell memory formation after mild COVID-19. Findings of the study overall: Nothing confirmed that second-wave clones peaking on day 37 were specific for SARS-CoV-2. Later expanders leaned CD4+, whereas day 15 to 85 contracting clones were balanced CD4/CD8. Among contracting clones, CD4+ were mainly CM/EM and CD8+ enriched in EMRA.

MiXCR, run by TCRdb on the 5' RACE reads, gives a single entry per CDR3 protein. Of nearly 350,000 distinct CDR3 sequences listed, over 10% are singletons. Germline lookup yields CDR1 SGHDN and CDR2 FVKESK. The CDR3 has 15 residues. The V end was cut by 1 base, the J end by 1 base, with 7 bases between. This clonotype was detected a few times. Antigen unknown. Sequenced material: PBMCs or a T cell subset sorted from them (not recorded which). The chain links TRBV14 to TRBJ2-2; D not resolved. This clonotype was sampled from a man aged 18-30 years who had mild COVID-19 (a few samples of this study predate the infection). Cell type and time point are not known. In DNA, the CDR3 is TGTGCCAGCAGCCAAGTTGAGGAGAACACCGGGGAGCTGTTTTTT. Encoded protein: CASSQVEENTGELFF. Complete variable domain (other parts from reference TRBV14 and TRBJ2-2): EAGVTQFPSHSVIEKGQTVTLRCDPISGHDNLYWYRRVMGKEIKFLLHFVKESKQDESGMPNNRFLAERTGGTYSTLKVQPAELEDSGVYFCASSQVEENTGELFFGEGSRLTVL.